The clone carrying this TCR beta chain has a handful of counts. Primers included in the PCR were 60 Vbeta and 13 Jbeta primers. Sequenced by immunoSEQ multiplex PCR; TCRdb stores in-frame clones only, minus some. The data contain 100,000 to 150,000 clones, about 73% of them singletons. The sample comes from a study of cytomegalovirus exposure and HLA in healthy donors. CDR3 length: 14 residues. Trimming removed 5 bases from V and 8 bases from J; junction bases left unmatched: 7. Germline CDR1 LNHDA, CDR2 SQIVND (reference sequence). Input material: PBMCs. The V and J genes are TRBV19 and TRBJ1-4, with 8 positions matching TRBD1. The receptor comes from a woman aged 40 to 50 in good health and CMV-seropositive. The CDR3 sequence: CASSETGEKEKLFF. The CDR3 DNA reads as TGTGCCAGTAGTGAGACAGGGGAGAAAGAAAAACTGTTTTTT.